Detailed here is one T cell receptor beta chain. The target of this receptor is not known. No base quality values were provided; no much bigger clone lies one nucleotide off. The trial excluded patients who had a history of autoimmune disease or were on systemic immunosuppression. In every dose cohort, peripheral blood was drawn for TCR sequencing at baseline, cycle 4 day 1, and cycle 7 day 1. The samples were taken from a phase I, first-in-human, multicenter, open-label dose-escalation trial of ivuxolimab. Adults with locally advanced or metastatic head and neck squamous cell, hepatocellular, melanoma or renal cell carcinoma were enrolled in the trial. CD4+ and CD8+ T cells were sorted separately from peripheral blood before TCR sequencing. These data are taken from a study of OX40 agonist ivuxolimab in advanced cancers. General notes on the study: Ivuxolimab was a fully human IgG2 agonistic monoclonal antibody targeting the costimulatory receptor OX40 (CD134). Intravenous ivuxolimab was administered to patients every 2 weeks at six dose levels: 0.01, 0.1, 0.3, 1.5, 3 and 10 mg/kg. Of the approximately 50 dose-escalation patients, hepatocellular carcinoma was present in 19, melanoma in around 15, renal cell carcinoma in 9 and head and neck cancer in 9. A male proportion of around 83% and a mean age of approximately 55 years, ranging from about 20 to 85, were recorded for the dose-escalation cohort. Prior anti-PD-1, anti-PD-L1 or anti-CTLA-4 therapy was permitted, and checkpoint inhibitors had been received by approximately 39% of dose-escalation patients. Partial responses were achieved by three dose-escalation patients, of whom one had hepatocellular carcinoma and two had cutaneous melanoma. The purpose of peripheral TCRbeta sequencing was to test whether ivuxolimab changed TCR sequence diversity and led to clonal T-cell expansion. The paper describes the monotherapy dose-escalation part (N = 52 patients) of the phase I trial of ivuxolimab.

Results the study describes overall, beyond this receptor: Clonal expansion of both CD4+ and CD8+ blood T cells was observed from baseline to week 6 at doses 0.1 to 3.0 mg/kg. Low levels of normalized T-cell clonal expansion were also seen in some patients who did not respond. After ivuxolimab, CD8+ T cells had more expanded clones than CD4+ T cells on average. The antigen specificity of the clonally expanded peripheral T cells was not determined. Partial responders in the 0.1-3.0 mg/kg groups had among the lowest normalized peripheral clonal expansion, especially among CD8+ T cells.

From cysteine to phenylalanine, the CDR3 is 14 amino acids long. The sequence is cut down to CDR3 DNA, 42 bases in frame from base 1. V was cut back by 4 bases and J by 6 bases, leaving a gap of 16 bases between them. CDR1 and CDR2, per the germline V gene (reference sequence), are SGHNT and YYREEE. Genomic DNA was extracted from sorted cells for sequencing of the TCRbeta CDR3 region. TCRbeta CDR3 regions were sequenced using the immunoSEQ Assay. Not all clones reach the TCRdb copy of this immuneACCESS table, which keeps in-frame sequences only. Checked studies attribute under half of the gap to unresolved V genes and leave the rest unexplained. The sample table lists some 50,000 clones, around 81% of them with a count of one. The ten most abundant clones make up 5.5% to 7% of the sample.

The chain is encoded by TRBV5-4 joined to TRBJ1-1, with an unclear D gene assignment. The sample here was CD4+ or CD8+ T cells sorted from blood, taken in a trial of the OX40 agonist ivuxolimab. This clonotype was sampled from an adult with an advanced solid tumor such as melanoma, head and neck, liver or kidney cancer. Here the CDR3 is given as CASSADGGPAEAFF. The DNA reads as follows: TGTGCCAGCAGCGCGGACGGCGGGCCGGCTGAAGCTTTCTTT.